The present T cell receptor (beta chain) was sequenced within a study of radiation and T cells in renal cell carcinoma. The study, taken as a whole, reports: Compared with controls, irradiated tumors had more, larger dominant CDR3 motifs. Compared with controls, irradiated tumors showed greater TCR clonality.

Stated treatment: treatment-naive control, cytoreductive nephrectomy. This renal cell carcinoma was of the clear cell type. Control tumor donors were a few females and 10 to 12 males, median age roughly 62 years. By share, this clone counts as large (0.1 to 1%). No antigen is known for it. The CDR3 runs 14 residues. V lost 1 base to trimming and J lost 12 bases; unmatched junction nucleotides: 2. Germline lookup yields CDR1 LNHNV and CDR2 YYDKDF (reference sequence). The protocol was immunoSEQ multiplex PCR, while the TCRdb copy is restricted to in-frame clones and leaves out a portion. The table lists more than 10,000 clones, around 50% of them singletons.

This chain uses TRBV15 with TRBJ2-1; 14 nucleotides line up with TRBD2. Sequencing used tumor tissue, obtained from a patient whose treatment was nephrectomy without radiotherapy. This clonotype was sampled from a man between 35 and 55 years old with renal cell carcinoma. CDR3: CATSRGGLAGAQFF. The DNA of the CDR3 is TGTGCCACCAGCAGAGGGGGACTAGCGGGAGCGCAGTTCTTC.